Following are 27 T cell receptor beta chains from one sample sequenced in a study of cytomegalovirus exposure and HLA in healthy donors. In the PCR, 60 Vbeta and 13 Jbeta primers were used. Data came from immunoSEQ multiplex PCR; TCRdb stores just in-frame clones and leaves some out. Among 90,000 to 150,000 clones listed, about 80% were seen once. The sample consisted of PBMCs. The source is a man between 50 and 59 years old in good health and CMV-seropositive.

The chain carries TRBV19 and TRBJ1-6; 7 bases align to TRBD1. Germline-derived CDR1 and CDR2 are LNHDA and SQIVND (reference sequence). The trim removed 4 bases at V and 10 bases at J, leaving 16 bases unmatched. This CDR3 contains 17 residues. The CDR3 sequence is CASSTLTRQGRGSPLHF. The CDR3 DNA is TGTGCCAGTAGTACACTAACCCGACAGGGAAGAGGATCACCCCTCCACTTT. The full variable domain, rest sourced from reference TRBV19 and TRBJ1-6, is DGGITQSPKYLFRKEGQNVTLSCEQNLNHDAMYWYRQDPGQGLRLIYYSQIVNDFQKGDIAEGYSVSREKKESFPLTVTSAQKNPTAFYLCASSTLTRQGRGSPLHFGNGTRLTVT.

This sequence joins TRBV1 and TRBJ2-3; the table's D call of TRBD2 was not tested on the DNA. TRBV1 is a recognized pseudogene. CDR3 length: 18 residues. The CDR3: CTSSQDPADKTSTDTQYF. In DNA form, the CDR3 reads TGCACCAGCAGCCAAGATCCAGCGGATAAGACTAGCACAGATACGCAGTATTTT.

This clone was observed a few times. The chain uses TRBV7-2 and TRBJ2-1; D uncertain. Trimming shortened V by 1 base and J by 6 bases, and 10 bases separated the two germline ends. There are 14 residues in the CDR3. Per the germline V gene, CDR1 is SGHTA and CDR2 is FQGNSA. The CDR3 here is CASSLESNVNEQFF. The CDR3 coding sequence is TGTGCCAGCAGCTTAGAATCCAATGTCAATGAGCAGTTCTTC.

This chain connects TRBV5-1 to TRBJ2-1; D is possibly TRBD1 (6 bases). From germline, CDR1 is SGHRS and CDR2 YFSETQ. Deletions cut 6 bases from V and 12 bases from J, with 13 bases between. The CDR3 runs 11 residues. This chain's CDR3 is CASNSGAAQFF. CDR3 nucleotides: TGCGCCAGCAATTCAGGGGCGGCGCAGTTCTTC.

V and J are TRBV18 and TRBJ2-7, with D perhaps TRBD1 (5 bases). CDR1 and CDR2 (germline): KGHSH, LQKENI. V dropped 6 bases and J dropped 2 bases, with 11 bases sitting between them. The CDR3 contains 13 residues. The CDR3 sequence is CASSPTATYEQYF. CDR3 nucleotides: TGTGCCAGCTCTCCGACAGCCACCTACGAGCAGTACTTC.

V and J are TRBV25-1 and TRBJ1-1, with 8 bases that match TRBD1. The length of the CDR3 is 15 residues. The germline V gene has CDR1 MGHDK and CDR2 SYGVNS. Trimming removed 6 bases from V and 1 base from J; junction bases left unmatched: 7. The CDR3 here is CASRAHRGANTEAFF. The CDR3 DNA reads TGTGCCAGCAGAGCACACAGGGGGGCGAACACTGAAGCTTTCTTT. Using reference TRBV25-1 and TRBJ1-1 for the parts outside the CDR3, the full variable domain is EADIYQTPRYLVIGTGKKITLECSQTMGHDKMYWYQQDPGMELHLIHYSYGVNSTEKGDLSSESTVSRIRTEHFPLTLESARPSHTSQYLCASRAHRGANTEAFFGQGTRLTVV.

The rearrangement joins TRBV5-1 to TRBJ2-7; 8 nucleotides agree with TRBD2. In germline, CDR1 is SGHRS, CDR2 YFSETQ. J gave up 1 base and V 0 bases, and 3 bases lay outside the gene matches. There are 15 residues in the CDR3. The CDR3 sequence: CASSLAGGQSYEQYF. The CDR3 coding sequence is TGCGCCAGCAGCTTGGCGGGAGGGCAGTCCTACGAGCAGTACTTC.

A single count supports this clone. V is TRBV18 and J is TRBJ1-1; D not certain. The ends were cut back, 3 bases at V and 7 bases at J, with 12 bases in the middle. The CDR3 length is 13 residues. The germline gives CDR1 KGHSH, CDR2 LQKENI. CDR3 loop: CASSPGSGFEAFF. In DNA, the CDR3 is TGTGCCAGCTCACCGGGATCGGGATTTGAAGCTTTCTTT.

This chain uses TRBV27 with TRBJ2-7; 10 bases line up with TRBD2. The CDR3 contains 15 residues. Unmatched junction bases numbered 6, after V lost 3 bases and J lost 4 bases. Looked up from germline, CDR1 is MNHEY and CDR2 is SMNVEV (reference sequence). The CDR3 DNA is TGTGCCAGCAGTTTTGACCAGCGGGGGGGGTACGAGCAGTACTTC. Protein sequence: CASSFDQRGGYEQYF.

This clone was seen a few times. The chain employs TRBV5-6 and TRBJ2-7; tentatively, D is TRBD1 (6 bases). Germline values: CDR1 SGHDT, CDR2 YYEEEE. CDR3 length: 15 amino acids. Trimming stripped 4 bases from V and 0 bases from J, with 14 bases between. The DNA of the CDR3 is TGTGCCAGCAGCGGGGTTAGGGACAACTCCTACGAGCAGTACTTC. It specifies CASSGVRDNSYEQYF.

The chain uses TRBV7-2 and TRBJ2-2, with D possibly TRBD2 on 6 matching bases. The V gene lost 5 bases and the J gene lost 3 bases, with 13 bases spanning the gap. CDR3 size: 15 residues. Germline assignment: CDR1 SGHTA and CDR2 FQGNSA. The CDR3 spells CASSTGSMDTGELFF. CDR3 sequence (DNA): TGTGCCAGCAGCACCGGGAGTATGGACACCGGGGAGCTGTTTTTT.

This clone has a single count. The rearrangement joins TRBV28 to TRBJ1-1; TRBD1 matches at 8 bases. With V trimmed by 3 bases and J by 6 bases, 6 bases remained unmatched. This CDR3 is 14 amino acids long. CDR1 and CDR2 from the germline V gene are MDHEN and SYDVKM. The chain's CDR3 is CASSLEQGGAEAFF. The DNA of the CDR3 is TGTGCCAGCAGTTTGGAACAGGGGGGCGCTGAAGCTTTCTTT.

The CDR3 DNA reads TGTGCCAGCAGGCCACCGACCCAGGGCTATAATTCACCCCTCCACTTT. It translates to CASRPPTQGYNSPLHF. The V call is TRBV7-2, the J call TRBJ1-6, with D perhaps TRBD1 (5 bases). This CDR3 has 16 amino acids. Deletions cut 6 bases from V and 3 bases from J, with 15 bases between. Germline values: CDR1 SGHTA, CDR2 FQGNSA.

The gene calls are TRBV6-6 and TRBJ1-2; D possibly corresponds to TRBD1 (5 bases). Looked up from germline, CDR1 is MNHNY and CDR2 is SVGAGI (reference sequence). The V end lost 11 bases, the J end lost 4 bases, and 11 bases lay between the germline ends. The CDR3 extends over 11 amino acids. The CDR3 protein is CALWGGYGYTF. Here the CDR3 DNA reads TGTGCCCTCTGGGGGGGCTATGGCTACACCTTC.

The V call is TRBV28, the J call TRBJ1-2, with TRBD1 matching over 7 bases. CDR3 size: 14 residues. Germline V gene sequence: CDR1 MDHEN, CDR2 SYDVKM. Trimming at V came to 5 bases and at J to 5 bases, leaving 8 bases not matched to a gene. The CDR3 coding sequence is TGTGCCAGCAGTCCGGGACAGCAAGTATATGGCTACACCTTC. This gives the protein CASSPGQQVYGYTF.

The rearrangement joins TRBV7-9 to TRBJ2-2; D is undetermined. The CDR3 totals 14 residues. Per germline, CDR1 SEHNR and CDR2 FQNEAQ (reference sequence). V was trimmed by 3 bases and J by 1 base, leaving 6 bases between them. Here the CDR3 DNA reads TGTGCCAGCAGCTTGCGACAGAACACCGGGGAGCTGTTTTTT. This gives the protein CASSLRQNTGELFF.

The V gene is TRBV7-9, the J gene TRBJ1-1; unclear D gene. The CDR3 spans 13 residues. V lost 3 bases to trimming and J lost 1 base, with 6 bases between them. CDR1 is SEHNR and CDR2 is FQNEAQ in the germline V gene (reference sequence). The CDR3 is CASSFSGNTEAFF. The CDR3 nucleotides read TGTGCCAGCAGCTTCAGCGGGAACACTGAAGCTTTCTTT.

CDR3 nucleotides: TGTGCCAGCAGCCCGAGACAGGTCAGACGGGCTGAAGCTTTCTTT. This codes for CASSPRQVRRAEAFF. The chain has TRBV14 and TRBJ1-1; possible D gene TRBD1, 6 bases. CDR3 length: 15 amino acids. Germline-derived CDR1 and CDR2 are SGHDN and FVKESK. The V end was cut by 4 bases, the J end by 6 bases, with 18 bases between.

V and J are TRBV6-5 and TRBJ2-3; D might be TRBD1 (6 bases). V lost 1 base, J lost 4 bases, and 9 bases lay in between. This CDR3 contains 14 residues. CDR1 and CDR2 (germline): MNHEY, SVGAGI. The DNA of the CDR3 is TGTGCCAGCAGTTACTTACAGGGTTCAGATACGCAGTATTTT. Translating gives CASSYLQGSDTQYF.

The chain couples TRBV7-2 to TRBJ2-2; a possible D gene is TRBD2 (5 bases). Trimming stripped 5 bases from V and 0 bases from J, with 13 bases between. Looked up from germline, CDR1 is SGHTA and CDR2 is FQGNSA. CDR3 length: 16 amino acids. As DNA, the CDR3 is TGTGCCAGCAGCAGGATGAGACTATCGAACACCGGGGAGCTGTTTTTT. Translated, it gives CASSRMRLSNTGELFF.

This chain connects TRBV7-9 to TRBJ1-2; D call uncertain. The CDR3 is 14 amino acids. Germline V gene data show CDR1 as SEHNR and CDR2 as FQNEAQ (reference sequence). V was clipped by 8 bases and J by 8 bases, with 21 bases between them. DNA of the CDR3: TGTGCCAGCGCGTTCGAGTCGGGGTATGTAGGCTACACCTTC. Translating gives CASAFESGYVGYTF. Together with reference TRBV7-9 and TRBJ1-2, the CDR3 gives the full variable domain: DTGVSQNPRHKITKRGQNVTFRCDPISEHNRLYWYRQTLGQGPEFLTYFQNEAQLEKSRLLSDRFSAERPKGSFSTLEIQRTEQGDSAMYLCASAFESGYVGYTFGSGTRLTVV.

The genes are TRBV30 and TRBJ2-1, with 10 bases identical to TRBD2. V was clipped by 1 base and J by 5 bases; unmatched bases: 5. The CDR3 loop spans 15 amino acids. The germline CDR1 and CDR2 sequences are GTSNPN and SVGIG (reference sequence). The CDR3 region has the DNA TGTGCCTGGAGTGCCGGGACTAGCGTTCACAATGAGCAGTTCTTC. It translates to CAWSAGTSVHNEQFF.

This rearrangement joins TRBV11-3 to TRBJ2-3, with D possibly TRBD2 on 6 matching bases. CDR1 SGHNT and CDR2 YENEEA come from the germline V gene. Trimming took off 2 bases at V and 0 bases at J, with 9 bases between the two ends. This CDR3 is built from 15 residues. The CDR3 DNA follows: TGTGCCAGCAGCTTATGGAGCGGGAGCACAGATACGCAGTATTTT. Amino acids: CASSLWSGSTDTQYF.

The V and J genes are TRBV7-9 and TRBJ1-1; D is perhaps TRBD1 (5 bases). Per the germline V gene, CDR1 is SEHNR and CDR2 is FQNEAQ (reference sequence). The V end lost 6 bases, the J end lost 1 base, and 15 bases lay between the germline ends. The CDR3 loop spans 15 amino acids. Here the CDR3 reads CASSAGGPSNTEAFF. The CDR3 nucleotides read TGTGCCAGCAGTGCGGGGGGTCCCTCGAACACTGAAGCTTTCTTT.

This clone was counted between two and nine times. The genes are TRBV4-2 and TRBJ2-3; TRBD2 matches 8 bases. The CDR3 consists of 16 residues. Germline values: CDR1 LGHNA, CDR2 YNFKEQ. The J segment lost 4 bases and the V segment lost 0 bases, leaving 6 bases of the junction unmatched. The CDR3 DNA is TGTGCCAGCAGCCAAGAGGACGGGGGGGCCGCAGATACGCAGTATTTT. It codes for CASSQEDGGAADTQYF.

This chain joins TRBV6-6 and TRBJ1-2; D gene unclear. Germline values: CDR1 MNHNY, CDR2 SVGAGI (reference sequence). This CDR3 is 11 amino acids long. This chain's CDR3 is CAHGSSYGYTF. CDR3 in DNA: TGTGCTCACGGGTCTTCATATGGCTACACCTTC.

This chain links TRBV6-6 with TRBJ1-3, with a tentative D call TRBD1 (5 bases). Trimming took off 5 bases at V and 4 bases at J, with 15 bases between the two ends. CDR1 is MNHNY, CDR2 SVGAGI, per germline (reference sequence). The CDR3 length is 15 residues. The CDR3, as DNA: TGTGCCAGCAGTCCGCGGGGGGGAGGAGGAAACACCATATATTTT. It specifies CASSPRGGGGNTIYF.